The 17 T cell receptor beta chains given below trace back to one sample, sequenced in a study of T cell repertoires in aging, cancer and after chemotherapy. A mixed TRB-A/B primer pool amplified rearranged TRB by multiplex touch-down PCR. From the multiplex PCR reads, TCRdb called clonotypes with MiXCR, one entry per CDR3 protein. The sample has around 12,000 distinct CDR3 sequences, around 25% seen once; the top ten hold less than 2%. The template was genomic DNA from peripheral blood, not RNA. The sequenced sample consisted of blood. These receptors originate from a human donor in good health.

This clonotype was seen more than once but under ten times. The chain uses TRBV24-1 and TRBJ1-3; D not resolved. V lost 5 bases, J lost 0 bases, and 16 bases lay in between. The CDR3 has 17 amino acids. Germline lookup yields CDR1 KGHDR and CDR2 SFDVKD. The CDR3 spells CATSGKRVTHSGNTIYF. CDR3 nucleotide sequence: TGTGCCACCAGTGGAAAGAGGGTCACCCACTCTGGAAACACCATATATTTT.

This clonotype ranks as medium-sized. The chain has TRBV27 and TRBJ2-5, with D unresolved. This CDR3 has 11 residues. V gave up 1 base and J gave up 5 bases, with 2 bases separating them. Germline CDR1 reads MNHEY; CDR2 reads SMNVEV (reference sequence). The CDR3 loop reads CASSLCETQYF. As DNA, the CDR3 is TGTGCCAGCAGTTTATGCGAGACCCAGTACTTC.

The J gene is TRBJ1-3, the V gene TRBV5-1; 8 nucleotides match TRBD1. V gave up 0 bases and J gave up 2 bases; unmatched junction bases: 7. The CDR3 length is 17 residues. Germline assignment: CDR1 SGHRS and CDR2 YFSETQ. CDR3 sequence: CASSLGTGLVTGNTIYF. The CDR3, as DNA: TGCGCCAGCAGCTTGGGGACAGGGTTAGTGACTGGAAACACCATATATTTT.

The V call is TRBV5-4, the J call TRBJ2-1; TRBD2 aligns across 12 bases. Germline CDR1 is SGHNT and CDR2 is YYREEE (reference sequence). V gave up 4 bases and J gave up 6 bases; unmatched junction bases: 5. CDR3 length: 15 residues. The DNA of the CDR3 is TGTGCCAGCAGCAAGACTAGCGGGGGTCGCAATGAGCAGTTCTTC. Translation gives CASSKTSGGRNEQFF.

Only a few counts were recorded for this clonotype. CDR3 sequence (DNA): TGCAGTGCTAGAGATTATAGGACAGCGAACACCGGGGAGCTGTTTTTT. It yields the protein CSARDYRTANTGELFF. V usage is TRBV20-1 and J usage is TRBJ2-2; perhaps TRBD1 as D (6 bases). Germline V CDR1 and CDR2: DFQATT, SNEGSKA (reference sequence). CDR3 length: 16 residues. V gave up 0 bases and J gave up 0 bases, with 11 bases separating them.

V and J are TRBV6-1 and TRBJ1-5, with TRBD1 matching over 8 bases. The CDR3 runs 15 residues. CDR1 is MNHNS, CDR2 SASEGT, per germline. The J segment lost 4 bases and the V segment lost 7 bases, leaving 9 bases of the junction unmatched. CDR3 in amino acids: CASTGRGQVNQPQHF. For the CDR3, the DNA is TGTGCCAGCACCGGCCGGGGACAGGTGAATCAGCCCCAGCATTTT.

By frequency in the sample, this clonotype is medium-sized. The chain carries TRBV19 and TRBJ1-2; tentative D call: TRBD1 (6 bases). Germline lookup yields CDR1 LNHDA and CDR2 SQIVND (reference sequence). This CDR3 has 16 residues. The V end lost 2 bases, the J end lost 0 bases, and 13 bases lay between the germline ends. In DNA form, the CDR3 reads TGTGCCAGTAGTATACCTTCGGGGGACACTAACTATGGCTACACCTTC. This codes for CASSIPSGDTNYGYTF.

This clonotype is judged medium-sized (0.01 to 0.1%). The rearrangement links TRBV6-5 to TRBJ2-7; D gene uncertain. Looked up from germline, CDR1 is MNHEY and CDR2 is SVGAGI. The CDR3 sequence is 15 residues long. V lost 0 bases to trimming and J lost 2 bases, with 11 bases between them. The DNA for the CDR3 is TGTGCCAGCAGTTACTCGAGGTCCAGCGCCTACGAGCAGTACTTC. It yields the protein CASSYSRSSAYEQYF.

The chain carries TRBV25-1 and TRBJ1-3, with unresolved D. The CDR3 totals 13 residues. Per germline, CDR1 MGHDK and CDR2 SYGVNS. With 7 bases removed from V and 4 bases from J, the gap between germline ends came to 11 bases. The CDR3 coding sequence is TGTGCCAGCACGCACAGTGGAGGAAACACCATATATTTT. Translated: CASTHSGGNTIYF.

This clonotype was picked up a small number of times. The CDR3 nucleotides read TGTGCCAGCGTTCCTCAAGGAAACCAAAGGGGCTACACCTTC. Translated, it gives CASVPQGNQRGYTF. This chain connects TRBV5-5 to TRBJ1-2; D gene unclear. Germline V gene sequence: CDR1 SGHKS, CDR2 YYEKEE (reference sequence). V was trimmed by 7 bases and J by 8 bases, leaving 21 bases between them. The CDR3 has 14 amino acids.

By sample share, this clonotype is medium-sized. The CDR3 DNA reads as TGCAGTGCTACCGGAGAGGGCGCCTACGAGCAGTACTTC. It is translated as CSATGEGAYEQYF. V gene TRBV20-1 combines with J gene TRBJ2-7, with D perhaps TRBD2 (5 bases). With 4 bases removed from V and 2 bases from J, the gap between germline ends came to 12 bases. The germline V gene encodes CDR1 DFQATT and CDR2 SNEGSKA (reference sequence). This CDR3 spans 13 amino acids.

Relative to its sample, this clonotype is medium-sized. The chain combines TRBV20-1 with TRBJ2-7; D gene ambiguous. The CDR3 contains 11 residues. Germline V CDR1 and CDR2: DFQATT, SNEGSKA (reference sequence). V was trimmed by 3 bases and J by 1 base, leaving 4 bases between them. The CDR3 nucleotides read TGCAGTGCTAGGGGATCCTACGAGCAGTACTTC. Translation: CSARGSYEQYF.

In its sample, this clonotype ranks as medium-sized (0.01 to 0.1%). The rearrangement joins TRBV19 to TRBJ2-7; possible D gene TRBD2, 6 bases. This CDR3 is built from 13 residues. Deletions cut 8 bases from V and 5 bases from J, with 16 bases between. Germline values: CDR1 LNHDA, CDR2 SQIVND (reference sequence). The CDR3 nucleotides are TGTGCCAGTGCTTATGACGGGGAGGACGAGCAGTACTTC. It is translated as CASAYDGEDEQYF.

This clonotype ranks as medium-sized. This sequence joins TRBV6-5 and TRBJ2-7, with D possibly being TRBD2 (5 bases). The CDR3 length is 16 residues. V lost 0 bases, J lost 2 bases, and 14 bases lay in between. From germline, CDR1 is MNHEY and CDR2 SVGAGI. The CDR3 coding sequence is TGTGCCAGCAGTTACTCCGTACTAGGCGCAACCTACGAGCAGTACTTC. It specifies CASSYSVLGATYEQYF.

In this sample, this clonotype is medium-sized. The rearrangement links TRBV6-5 to TRBJ1-6; D gene unclear. Per germline, CDR1 MNHEY and CDR2 SVGAGI. The V and J ends lost 4 bases and 7 bases respectively, with 14 bases between them. This CDR3 has 15 residues. The CDR3 nucleotides read TGTGCCAGCAGTTCTCAAAACCCCCGAAATTCACCCCTCCACTTT. This gives the protein CASSSQNPRNSPLHF.

This clonotype is medium-sized (0.01 to 0.1%) within its sample. The genes are TRBV7-3 and TRBJ1-2; D ambiguous. V lost 1 base and J lost 8, with 14 bases in between. Germline CDR1 reads SGHTA; CDR2 reads FQGTGA. The CDR3 extends over 14 amino acids. CDR3 coding DNA: TGTGCCAGCAGCTTAAGCCCTAGTCTGGGGGGCTACACCTTC. Its translation is CASSLSPSLGGYTF.

In its sample, this clonotype was seen a few times. V is TRBV12-3 or TRBV12-4 and J is TRBJ2-3; 8 bases map to TRBD2. The length of the CDR3 is 16 residues. The V and J ends lost 4 bases and 1 base, in that order; junction bases with no gene match: 7. The CDR3 bases are TGTGCCAGCAGTTCCCCGTCCGGGGGGGGCACAGATACGCAGTATTTT. It encodes CASSSPSGGGTDTQYF.